This T cell receptor beta chain is from a study of OX40 agonist ivuxolimab in advanced cancers. Study summary: Ivuxolimab, which is an agonistic anti-OX40 (CD134) antibody, was administered to the patients. Patients got intravenous ivuxolimab at 0.01 to 10 mg/kg every 2 weeks. Three individuals attained partial responses, comprising one hepatocellular carcinoma case and two cutaneous melanoma cases.

The method was immunoSEQ multiplex PCR; TCRdb's version includes in-frame clones alone and lacks a portion of them. The table has more than 45,000 clones, 81% seen once. CDR1 is SNHLY and CDR2 is FYNNEI in the germline V gene. The CDR3 length is 15 residues. With 4 bases clipped from V and 4 bases from J, the junction kept 5 bases outside the gene matches. This clone has just one count. The material sequenced was CD4+ or CD8+ T cells sorted from blood, taken in a trial of the OX40 agonist ivuxolimab. The source of this sequence is an adult with an advanced solid tumor such as melanoma, head and neck, liver or kidney cancer. This chain connects TRBV2 to TRBJ2-3, with 10 bases matching TRBD2. The CDR3 nucleotides read TGTGCCAGCAGTGTTGGGACTAGCGAGGCAGATACGCAGTATTTT. The encoded protein is CASSVGTSEADTQYF.